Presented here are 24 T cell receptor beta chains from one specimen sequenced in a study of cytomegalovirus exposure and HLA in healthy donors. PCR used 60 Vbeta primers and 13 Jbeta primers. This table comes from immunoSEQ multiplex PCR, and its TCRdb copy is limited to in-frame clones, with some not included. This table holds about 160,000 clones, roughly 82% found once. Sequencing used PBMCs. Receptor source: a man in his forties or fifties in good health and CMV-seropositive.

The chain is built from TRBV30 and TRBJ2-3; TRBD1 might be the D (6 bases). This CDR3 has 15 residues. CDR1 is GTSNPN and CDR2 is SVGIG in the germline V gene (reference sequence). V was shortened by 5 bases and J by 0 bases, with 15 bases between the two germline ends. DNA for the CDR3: TGTGCCTGGTCTCAGACAGGCTCTAGCACAGATACGCAGTATTTT. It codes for CAWSQTGSSTDTQYF.

The CDR3 sequence: CASSGAGGPSRGYTF. The CDR3 bases are TGTGCCAGCAGCGGGGCAGGGGGCCCATCAAGAGGCTACACCTTC. This chain links TRBV9 with TRBJ1-2; TRBD1 matches 8 bases. The ends lost 3 bases at V and 8 bases at J; junction bases unmatched: 12. The V gene's germline CDR1 is SGDLS and CDR2 YYNGEE. CDR3 length equals 15 residues.

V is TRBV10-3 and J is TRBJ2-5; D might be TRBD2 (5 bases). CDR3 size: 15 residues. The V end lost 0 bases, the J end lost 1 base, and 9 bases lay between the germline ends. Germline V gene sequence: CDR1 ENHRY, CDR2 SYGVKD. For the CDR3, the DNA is TGTGCCATCAGTGAGTCTTGGACTGGCCAAGAGACCCAGTACTTC. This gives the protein CAISESWTGQETQYF.

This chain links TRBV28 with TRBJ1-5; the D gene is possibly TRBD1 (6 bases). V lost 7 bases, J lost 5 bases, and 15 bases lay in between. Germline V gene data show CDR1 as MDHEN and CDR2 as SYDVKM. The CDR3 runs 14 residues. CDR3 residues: CASKWSRTDQPQHF. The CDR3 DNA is TGTGCCAGCAAATGGTCCAGGACAGATCAGCCCCAGCATTTT.

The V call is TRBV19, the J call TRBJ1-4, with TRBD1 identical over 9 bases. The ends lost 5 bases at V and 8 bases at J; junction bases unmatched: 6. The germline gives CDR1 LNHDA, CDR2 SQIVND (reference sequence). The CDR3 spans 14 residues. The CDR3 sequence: CASSPGQGSEKLFF. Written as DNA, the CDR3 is TGTGCCAGTAGTCCGGGACAGGGCTCAGAAAAACTGTTTTTT.

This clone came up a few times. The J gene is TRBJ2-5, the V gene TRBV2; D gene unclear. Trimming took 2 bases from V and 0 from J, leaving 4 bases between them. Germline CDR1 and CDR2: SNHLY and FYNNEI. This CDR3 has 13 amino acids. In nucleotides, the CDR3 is TGTGCCAGCAGTGAACTCCACCAAGAGACCCAGTACTTC. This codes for CASSELHQETQYF. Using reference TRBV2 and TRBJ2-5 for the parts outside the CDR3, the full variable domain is EPEVTQTPSHQVTQMGQEVILRCVPISNHLYFYWYRQILGQKVEFLVSFYNNEISEKSEIFDDQFSVERPDGSNFTLKIRSTKLEDSAMYFCASSELHQETQYFGPGTRLLVL.

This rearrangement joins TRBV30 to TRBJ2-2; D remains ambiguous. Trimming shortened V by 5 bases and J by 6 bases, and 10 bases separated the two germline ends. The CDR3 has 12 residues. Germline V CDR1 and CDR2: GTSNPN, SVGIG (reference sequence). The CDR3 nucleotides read TGTGCCTGGCAGCTAGTTTCCGGGGAGCTGTTTTTT. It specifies CAWQLVSGELFF.

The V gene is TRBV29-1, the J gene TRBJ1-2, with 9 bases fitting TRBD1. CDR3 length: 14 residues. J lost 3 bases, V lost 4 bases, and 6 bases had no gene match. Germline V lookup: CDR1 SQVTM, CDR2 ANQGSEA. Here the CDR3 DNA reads TGCAGCGTTGGAGCCGGGACAGGGCACTATGGCTACACCTTC. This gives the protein CSVGAGTGHYGYTF.

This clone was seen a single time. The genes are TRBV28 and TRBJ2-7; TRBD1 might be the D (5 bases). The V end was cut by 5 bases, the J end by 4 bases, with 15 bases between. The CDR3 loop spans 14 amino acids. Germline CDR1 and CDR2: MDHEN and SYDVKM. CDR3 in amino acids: CASSHQGFHYEQYF. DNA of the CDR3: TGTGCCAGCAGTCACCAGGGTTTTCATTACGAGCAGTACTTC.

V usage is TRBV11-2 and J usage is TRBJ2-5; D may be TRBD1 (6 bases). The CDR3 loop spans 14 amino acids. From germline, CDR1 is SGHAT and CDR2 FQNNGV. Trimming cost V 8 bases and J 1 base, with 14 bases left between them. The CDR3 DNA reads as TGTGCCAGCGGATGGGGGACAAGCCAAGAGACCCAGTACTTC. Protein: CASGWGTSQETQYF.

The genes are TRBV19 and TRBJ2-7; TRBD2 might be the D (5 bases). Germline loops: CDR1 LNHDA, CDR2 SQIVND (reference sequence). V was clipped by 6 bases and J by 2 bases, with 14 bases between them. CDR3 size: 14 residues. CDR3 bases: TGTGCCAGTAGCCTAAGCAGCGGAGCCTACGAGCAGTACTTC. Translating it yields CASSLSSGAYEQYF.

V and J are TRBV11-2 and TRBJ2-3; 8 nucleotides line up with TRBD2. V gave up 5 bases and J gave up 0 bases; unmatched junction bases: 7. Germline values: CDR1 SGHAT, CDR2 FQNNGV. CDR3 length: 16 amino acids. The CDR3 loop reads CASSPPLAESTDTQYF. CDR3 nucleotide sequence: TGTGCCAGCAGCCCACCACTAGCGGAAAGCACAGATACGCAGTATTTT.

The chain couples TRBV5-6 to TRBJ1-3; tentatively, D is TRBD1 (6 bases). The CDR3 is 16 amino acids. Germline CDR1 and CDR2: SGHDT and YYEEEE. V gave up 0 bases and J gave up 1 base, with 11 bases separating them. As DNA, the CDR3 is TGTGCCAGCAGCTTGGTACCAGGGGAATCTGGAAACACCATATATTTT. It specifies CASSLVPGESGNTIYF.

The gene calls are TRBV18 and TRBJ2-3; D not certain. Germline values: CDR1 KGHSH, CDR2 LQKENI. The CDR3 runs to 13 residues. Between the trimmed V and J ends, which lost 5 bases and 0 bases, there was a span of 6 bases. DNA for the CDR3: TGTGCCAGCTCAAGCTTTAGCACAGATACGCAGTATTTT. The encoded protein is CASSSFSTDTQYF.

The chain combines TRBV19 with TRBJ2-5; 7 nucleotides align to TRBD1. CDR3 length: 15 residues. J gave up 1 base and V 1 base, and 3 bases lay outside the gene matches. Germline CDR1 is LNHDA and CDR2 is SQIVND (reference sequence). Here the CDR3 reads CASSIAEGAQETQYF. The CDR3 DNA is TGTGCCAGTAGTATAGCAGAGGGGGCCCAAGAGACCCAGTACTTC.

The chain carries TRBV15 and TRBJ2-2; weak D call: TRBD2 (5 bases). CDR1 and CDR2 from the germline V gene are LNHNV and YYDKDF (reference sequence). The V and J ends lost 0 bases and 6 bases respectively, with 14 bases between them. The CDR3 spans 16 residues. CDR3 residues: CATSRDFSRGSGELFF. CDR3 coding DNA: TGTGCCACCAGCAGAGATTTCTCCCGGGGTTCCGGGGAGCTGTTTTTT.

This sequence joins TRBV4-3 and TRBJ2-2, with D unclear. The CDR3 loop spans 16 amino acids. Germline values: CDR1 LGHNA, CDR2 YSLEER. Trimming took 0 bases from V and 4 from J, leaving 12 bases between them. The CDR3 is CASSQDSPLRTGELFF. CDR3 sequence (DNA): TGCGCCAGCAGCCAAGATAGTCCCCTCCGCACCGGGGAGCTGTTTTTT.

CDR3 sequence reads: CAGGFPGELFF. CDR3 in DNA: TGTGCAGGGGGTTTTCCCGGGGAGCTGTTTTTT. The chain employs TRBV28 and TRBJ2-2, with D possibly TRBD1 on 6 matching bases. CDR3 length: 11 residues. In germline, CDR1 is MDHEN, CDR2 SYDVKM.

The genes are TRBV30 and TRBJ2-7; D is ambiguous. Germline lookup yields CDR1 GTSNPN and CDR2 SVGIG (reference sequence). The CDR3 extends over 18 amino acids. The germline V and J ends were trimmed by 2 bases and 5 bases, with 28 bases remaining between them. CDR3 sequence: CAWSPSLNYLTADHEQYF. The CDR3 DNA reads TGTGCCTGGAGTCCCTCCCTTAACTATTTGACGGCCGACCACGAGCAGTACTTC.

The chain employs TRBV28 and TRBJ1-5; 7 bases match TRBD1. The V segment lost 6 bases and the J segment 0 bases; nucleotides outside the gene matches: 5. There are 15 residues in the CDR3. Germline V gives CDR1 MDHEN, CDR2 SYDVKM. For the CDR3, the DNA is TGTGCCAGCAGACCCGGGACAGTTAGCAATCAGCCCCAGCATTTT. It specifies CASRPGTVSNQPQHF.

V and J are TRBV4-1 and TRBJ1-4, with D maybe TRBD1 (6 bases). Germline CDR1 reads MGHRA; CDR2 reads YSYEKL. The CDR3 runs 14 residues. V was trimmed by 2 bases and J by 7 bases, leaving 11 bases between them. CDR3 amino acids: CASSQLQGPEKLFF. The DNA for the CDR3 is TGCGCCAGCAGCCAACTACAGGGCCCTGAAAAACTGTTTTTT.

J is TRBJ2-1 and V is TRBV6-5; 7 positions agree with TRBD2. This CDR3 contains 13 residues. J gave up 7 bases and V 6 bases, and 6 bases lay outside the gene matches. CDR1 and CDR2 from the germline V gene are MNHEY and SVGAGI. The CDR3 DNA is TGTGCCAGCAGCGGACTAGGAGATAATGAGCAGTTCTTC. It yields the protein CASSGLGDNEQFF.

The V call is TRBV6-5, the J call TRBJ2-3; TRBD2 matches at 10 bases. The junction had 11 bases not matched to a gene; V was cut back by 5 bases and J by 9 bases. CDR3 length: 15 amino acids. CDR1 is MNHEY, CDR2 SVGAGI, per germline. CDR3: CASSPSGRALETQYF. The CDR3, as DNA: TGTGCCAGCAGTCCAAGCGGGAGGGCCTTAGAGACGCAGTATTTT.

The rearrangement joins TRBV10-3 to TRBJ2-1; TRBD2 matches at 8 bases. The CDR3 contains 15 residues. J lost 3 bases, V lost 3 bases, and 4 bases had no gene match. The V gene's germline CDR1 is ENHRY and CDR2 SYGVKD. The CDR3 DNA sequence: TGTGCCATCAGTGACGGGAGGGCCCACTACAATGAGCAGTTCTTC. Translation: CAISDGRAHYNEQFF.